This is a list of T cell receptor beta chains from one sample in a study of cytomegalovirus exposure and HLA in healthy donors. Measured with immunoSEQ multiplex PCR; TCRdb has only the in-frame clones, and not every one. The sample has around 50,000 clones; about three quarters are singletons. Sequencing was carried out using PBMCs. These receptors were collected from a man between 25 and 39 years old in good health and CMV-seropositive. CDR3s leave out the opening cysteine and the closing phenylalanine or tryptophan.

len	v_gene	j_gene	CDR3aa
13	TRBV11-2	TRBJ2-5	ASSSGDRVEETQY
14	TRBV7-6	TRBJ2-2	ASSFGQGPNTGELF
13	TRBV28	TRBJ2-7	ASSLRLAGAGEQY
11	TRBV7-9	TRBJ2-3	ASSHDSHGTQY
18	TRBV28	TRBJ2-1	ASSRIFVRGGKSSYNEQF
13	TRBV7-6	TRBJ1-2	ASSSIQGPDWNYT
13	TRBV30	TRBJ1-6	AWLTGGSVGSPLH
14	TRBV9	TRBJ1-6	ASSVGGGTYNSPLH
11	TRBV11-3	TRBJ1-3	ASSLSSGNTIY
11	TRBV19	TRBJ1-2	ASSMDRRDGYT